This TCR beta chain was profiled in a study of T cell changes during pregnancy in multiple sclerosis. Using immunoSEQ multiplex PCR, the repertoire was profiled, and TCRdb retains in-frame clones only, with some absent. The sample lists about 33,000 clones, over 80% seen once, with 2.5% to 3.5% in the top ten. Germline V gives CDR1 MNHNY, CDR2 SVGAGI (reference sequence). The V gene lost 11 bases and the J gene lost 0 bases, with 13 bases spanning the gap. The CDR3 sequence is 13 residues long. Source: CD4+ T cells from peripheral blood mononuclear cells, taken in the third trimester of pregnancy. The chain uses TRBV6-6 and TRBJ2-5, with D maybe TRBD1 (5 bases). The receptor comes from a female donor in good health, enrolled as a control in a pregnancy study. The CDR3 loop reads CAGALADQETQYF. CDR3 sequence (DNA): TGTGCCGGGGCCTTGGCAGACCAAGAGACCCAGTACTTC.